The clone carrying this T cell receptor (beta chain) occurred once. Its target is not known. The CDR3 sequence is 13 residues long. Per germline, CDR1 MNHEY and CDR2 SMNVEV (reference sequence). The V end lost 6 bases, the J end lost 1 base, and 9 bases lay between the germline ends. Regarding time point: week 23, last vaccination. Vaccination used 300 ug of mutant IDH1 20-mer peptide per dose, with topical imiquimod. The protocol was immunoSEQ multiplex PCR, while the TCRdb copy is restricted to in-frame clones and leaves out a portion. The sample records roughly 60,000 clones, approximately 85% being singletons. The source of the sample is a study of a mutant IDH1 vaccine in newly diagnosed glioma.

V usage is TRBV27 and J usage is TRBJ1-1; possible D gene TRBD1, 5 bases. This receptor was identified in a man aged 30 to 45 with glioma. The sample was PBMCs, taken from a glioma patient whose treatment included an IDH1 peptide vaccine. CDR3 DNA sequence: TGTGCCAGCAGCTTGACAGAGAACACTGAAGCTTTCTTT. Its protein product is CASSLTENTEAFF.